The 5 T cell receptor beta chains presented below share a single source sample, sequenced in a study of T cells in Graves' hyperthyroidism and ophthalmopathy. Template material for amplifying TCR beta CDR3 regions consisted of RNA transcripts. A first-round RT-PCR of the TCR CDR3 used the HTBI primer set. MiXCR was run by TCRdb on the multiplex PCR reads, yielding one entry per CDR3 protein. This sample has 600,000 or so distinct CDR3 sequences; 35% to 55% occur once, and the top ten carry approximately 8.2%. Sequencing was performed on peripheral blood or thyroid tissue (not recorded which). The receptors were sampled from a woman younger than 35 with Graves' hyperthyroidism.

The sample holds a few counts of this clonotype. The rearrangement joins TRBV11-3 to TRBJ2-5; D possibly corresponds to TRBD2 (5 bases). Germline V lookup: CDR1 SGHNT, CDR2 YENEEA. V shed 7 bases and J shed 2 bases, with 11 bases lying between them. The CDR3 runs to 13 residues. In DNA, the CDR3 is TGTGCCAGCATTCCGGGAACACAAGAGACCCAGTACTTC. Protein sequence: CASIPGTQETQYF.

The chain employs TRBV29-1 and TRBJ1-2, with 9 positions matching TRBD1. Germline V CDR1 and CDR2: SQVTM, ANQGSEA. Trimming took 2 bases from V and 7 from J; bases not matched to a gene: 11. The CDR3 covers 15 residues. CDR3 DNA: TGCAGCGTTGAATTTAATCGGGACAGGGCCTCTGGCTACACCTTC. The encoded protein is CSVEFNRDRASGYTF.

The gene calls are TRBV11-3 and TRBJ1-4; 7 bases line up with TRBD1. V shed 5 bases and J 7 bases; nucleotides not matched to a gene: 7. The germline CDR1 and CDR2 sequences are SGHNT and YENEEA. The CDR3 covers 14 residues. The CDR3 DNA is TGTGCCAGCAGCCCTCGACAGGGTTTTGAAAAACTGTTTTTT. Its protein is CASSPRQGFEKLFF.

V gene TRBV10-3 combines with J gene TRBJ2-7; D call uncertain. V was cut by 6 bases and J by 3 bases, with 6 bases left in between. The CDR3 runs 11 residues. The germline V gene has CDR1 ENHRY and CDR2 SYGVKD. As DNA, the CDR3 is TGTGCCATCAGCCTAGACTACGAGCAGTACTTC. Protein product: CAISLDYEQYF.

This clonotype was recorded at least ten times. This may be a read error, as it is one base from a much larger clone. The chain is built from TRBV12-3 or TRBV12-4 and TRBJ2-7; D ambiguous. The CDR3 is 11 residues long. In DNA, the CDR3 is TGTGCCAGCGGTTTAACCCACGAGCAGTACTTC. Translation gives CASGLTHEQYF.